This entry lists 23 T cell receptor beta chains sequenced from one sample in a study of blood T cell repertoires in COVID-19 (dated by TCRdb to about 2020). Libraries came from the immunoSEQ multiplex PCR assay. TCRdb provides this immuneACCESS table in a form limited to in-frame rearrangements. Some clones are lacking; in checked studies, under half of them reflect an unresolved V gene, and why the rest are absent is not known. The sample data list nearly 200,000 clones, and almost 85% of these were observed just once. 6.5% to 7% of the sample comes from the top ten. What was sequenced was peripheral blood. These TCRs come from a human donor with acute or convalescent COVID-19. The donor label of this sample is uncertain.

The chain uses TRBV11-1 and TRBJ1-1; D perhaps matches TRBD1 (5 bases). Germline loops: CDR1 SGHAT, CDR2 FQDESV (reference sequence). The V end lost 1 base, the J end lost 4 bases, and 10 bases lay between the germline ends. The CDR3 has 14 amino acids. CDR3: CASSLVGVSTEAFF. CDR3 nucleotides: TGTGCCAGCAGCTTAGTAGGGGTGAGCACTGAAGCTTTCTTT.

This clone has only a few counts. The chain is built from TRBV5-4 and TRBJ2-7; TRBD1 matches 8 bases. This CDR3 spans 13 amino acids. The ends lost 3 bases at V and 3 bases at J; junction bases unmatched: 2. CDR1 SGHNT and CDR2 YYREEE come from the germline V gene (reference sequence). The DNA of the CDR3 is TGTGCCAGCAGCTCGGGACAGGTCTACGAGCAGTACTTC. It encodes CASSSGQVYEQYF.

The V and J genes are TRBV27 and TRBJ1-5, with D unclear. Germline CDR1 MNHEY, CDR2 SMNVEV (reference sequence). V lost 3 bases to trimming and J lost 5 bases, with 8 bases between them. The CDR3 is 13 residues long. As DNA, the CDR3 is TGTGCCAGCAGTTTGGAGGCGCATCAGCCCCAGCATTTT. Amino acid sequence: CASSLEAHQPQHF.

This clone occurred once. V and J are TRBV7-2 and TRBJ2-3, with 8 bases aligning to TRBD2. Germline V gene lookup returns CDR1 SGHTA and CDR2 FQGNSA. CDR3 length: 14 residues. Trimming removed 5 bases from V and 6 bases from J; junction bases left unmatched: 7. The CDR3 sequence: CASSPGGPRDTQYF. The CDR3 DNA is TGTGCCAGCAGCCCGGGGGGGCCGAGGGATACGCAGTATTTT.

The chain has TRBV28 and TRBJ1-5; D gene uncertain. The CDR3 totals 12 residues. The germline gives CDR1 MDHEN, CDR2 SYDVKM. The ends were cut back, 4 bases at V and 7 bases at J, with 8 bases in the middle. CDR3: CASSSPGQPQHF. The CDR3 DNA is TGTGCCAGCAGTTCACCGGGACAGCCCCAGCATTTT.

The chain links TRBV12-5 to TRBJ2-5; 8 nucleotides align to TRBD1. With 1 base clipped from V and 5 bases from J, the junction kept 12 bases outside the gene matches. The CDR3 consists of 17 residues. CDR1 and CDR2 from the germline V gene are LGHNT and FRNRAP. The DNA of the CDR3 is TGTGCTAGTGGTTTGGGGACAGGGTTAAGCGGAGGCGAGACCCAGTACTTC. Protein sequence: CASGLGTGLSGGETQYF.

The chain carries TRBV6-5 and TRBJ1-5, with a tentative D call TRBD1 (5 bases). Per germline, CDR1 MNHEY and CDR2 SVGAGI. V lost 7 bases, J lost 4 bases, and 8 bases lay in between. This CDR3 is 12 amino acids long. The CDR3 here is CASTPGNQPQHF. CDR3 sequence (DNA): TGTGCCAGCACCCCAGGGAATCAGCCCCAGCATTTT.

This clone was seen a few times. The J gene is TRBJ2-1, the V gene TRBV14; 11 positions match TRBD2. This CDR3 comprises 16 residues. V lost 2 bases to trimming and J lost 7 bases; unmatched junction nucleotides: 7. Germline V gives CDR1 SGHDN, CDR2 FVKESK. CDR3 amino acids: CASSQTSGSGLNEQFF. The CDR3, as DNA: TGTGCCAGCAGCCAAACTAGCGGGAGCGGGTTGAATGAGCAGTTCTTC.

The chain recombines TRBV10-3 with TRBJ1-5; D remains ambiguous. Germline V gene sequence: CDR1 ENHRY, CDR2 SYGVKD. Trimming took off 3 bases at V and 6 bases at J, with 15 bases between the two ends. This CDR3 region has 15 residues. The CDR3 protein is CAISDEESLRQPQHF. The DNA for the CDR3 is TGTGCCATCAGTGATGAGGAGAGTTTGCGTCAGCCCCAGCATTTT.

V gene TRBV19 combines with J gene TRBJ2-4, with D possibly TRBD2 on 5 matching bases. The CDR3 runs to 18 residues. The V gene lost 3 bases and the J gene lost 0 bases, with 18 bases spanning the gap. From germline, CDR1 is LNHDA and CDR2 SQIVND (reference sequence). This CDR3 is CASSIEGNGLLAKNIQYF. CDR3 DNA sequence: TGTGCCAGTAGTATTGAGGGTAACGGCCTCCTAGCCAAAAACATTCAGTACTTC.

This clone was counted a few times. The V and J genes are TRBV3-1 (or the pseudogene TRBV3-2) and TRBJ2-7; TRBD2 matches 13 bases. CDR3 length: 18 residues. The V segment lost 4 bases and the J segment 2 bases; nucleotides outside the gene matches: 11. Looked up from germline, CDR1 is LGHDT and CDR2 is YNNKEL (reference sequence). The CDR3: CASSRGTSGTSFPYEQYF. DNA of the CDR3: TGTGCCAGCAGCCGGGGGACTAGCGGGACCTCTTTCCCCTACGAGCAGTACTTC.

The chain employs TRBV28 and TRBJ2-2; possible D gene TRBD2, 5 bases. Germline V gene lookup returns CDR1 MDHEN and CDR2 SYDVKM. The CDR3 length is 14 residues. V lost 7 bases to trimming and J lost 0 bases, with 9 bases between them. CDR3: CASKRESNTGELFF. CDR3 in DNA: TGTGCCAGCAAGAGGGAGTCGAACACCGGGGAGCTGTTTTTT.

The gene calls are TRBV11-2 and TRBJ2-1; 14 nucleotides align to TRBD2. This CDR3 is 17 amino acids long. V was clipped by 8 bases and J by 10 bases; unmatched bases: 16. Per the germline V gene, CDR1 is SGHAT and CDR2 is FQNNGV. CDR3 in amino acids: CASVRELGLAGAREQFF. For the CDR3, the DNA is TGTGCCAGCGTAAGGGAATTGGGACTAGCGGGAGCACGGGAGCAGTTCTTC.

This chain links TRBV7-6 with TRBJ2-1, with unresolved D. The CDR3 consists of 13 residues. Trimming stripped 5 bases from V and 7 bases from J, with 12 bases between. The germline gives CDR1 SGHVS, CDR2 FNYEAQ. In DNA form, the CDR3 reads TGTGCCAGCAGCCATTATGTGGCTAATGAGCAGTTCTTC. This sequence encodes CASSHYVANEQFF.

The chain carries TRBV11-1 and TRBJ1-4; TRBD1 matches at 10 bases. CDR3 size: 15 residues. The germline CDR1 and CDR2 sequences are SGHAT and FQDESV (reference sequence). The J segment lost 4 bases and the V segment lost 5 bases, leaving 4 bases of the junction unmatched. The CDR3 bases are TGTGCCAGCAGCCGGACAGGGGGTCATAATGAAAAACTGTTTTTT. Its translation: CASSRTGGHNEKLFF.

The rearrangement links TRBV12-3 or TRBV12-4 to TRBJ1-2, with 7 nucleotides matching TRBD1. Trimming cost V 2 bases and J 9 bases; bases outside gene matches: 6. The CDR3 is made up of 13 amino acids. The CDR3: CASSLNEGQRYTF. CDR3 coding DNA: TGTGCCAGCAGTTTAAACGAGGGACAGCGCTACACCTTC.

The rearrangement links TRBV7-2 to TRBJ2-1; TRBD2 is a possible D gene (6 bases). CDR3 size: 13 residues. V lost 1 base and J lost 7, with 8 bases in between. CDR1 SGHTA and CDR2 FQGNSA come from the germline V gene. The CDR3 coding sequence is TGTGCCAGCAGCTTAGGAGGGAGGAATGAGCAGTTCTTC. Its translation: CASSLGGRNEQFF.

The chain links TRBV13 to TRBJ1-4; the match to TRBD1 covers 7 bases. In germline, CDR1 is PRHDT, CDR2 FYEKMQ (reference sequence). J gave up 0 bases and V 6 bases, and 4 bases lay outside the gene matches. The CDR3 runs to 15 residues. Here the CDR3 reads CASSSGTATNEKLFF. CDR3 sequence (DNA): TGTGCCAGCAGTTCGGGGACAGCAACTAATGAAAAACTGTTTTTT.

The J gene is TRBJ2-7, the V gene TRBV6-5, with 9 positions matching TRBD2. Germline trimming cut 0 bases from V and 5 bases from J; bases unmatched to any gene: 2. The germline gives CDR1 MNHEY, CDR2 SVGAGI. There are 14 residues in the CDR3. The CDR3 reads CASSYSGTSNEQYF. DNA of the CDR3: TGTGCCAGCAGTTACTCAGGGACTAGCAACGAGCAGTACTTC.

The chain couples TRBV4-1 to TRBJ2-1; D not certain. Trimming pared 3 bases from V and 0 bases from J, leaving 12 bases between. Germline V lookup: CDR1 MGHRA, CDR2 YSYEKL. CDR3 length: 16 amino acids. The CDR3 DNA follows: TGCGCCAGCAGCCACAACCTCGCGAGCTCCTACAATGAGCAGTTCTTC. Residues: CASSHNLASSYNEQFF.

Notes on this clone: Distinct nucleotide sequences in the sample also encode this CDR3. J is TRBJ2-1 and V is TRBV7-9; maybe TRBD1 (5 bases). Germline loops: CDR1 SEHNR, CDR2 FQNEAQ (reference sequence). Deletions cut 2 bases from V and 8 bases from J, with 7 bases between. The CDR3 covers 12 residues. This CDR3 reads CASSLRGDEQFF. In DNA form, the CDR3 reads TGTGCCAGCAGCTTAAGGGGTGATGAGCAGTTCTTC.

The chain joins TRBV7-9 to TRBJ1-4, with TRBD1 matching over 10 bases. The CDR3 length is 16 residues. Germline-derived CDR1 and CDR2 are SEHNR and FQNEAQ (reference sequence). V lost 10 bases, J lost 3 bases, and 11 bases stayed unmatched. The DNA for the CDR3 is TGTGCCACCCTTGACTCGGACAGGGGGGCTAATGAAAAACTGTTTTTT. This gives the protein CATLDSDRGANEKLFF. Full variable domain (missing parts from reference TRBV7-9 and TRBJ1-4): DTGVSQNPRHKITKRGQNVTFRCDPISEHNRLYWYRQTLGQGPEFLTYFQNEAQLEKSRLLSDRFSAERPKGSFSTLEIQRTEQGDSAMYLCATLDSDRGANEKLFFGSGTQLSVL.

The chain couples TRBV29-1 to TRBJ2-5; D remains ambiguous. CDR1 is SQVTM and CDR2 is ANQGSEA in the germline V gene. The CDR3 totals 13 residues. Trimming took 5 bases from V and 2 from J, leaving 12 bases between them. CDR3 nucleotides: TGCAGCGTTTGCTTACAGATACAAGAGACCCAGTACTTC. It yields the protein CSVCLQIQETQYF.